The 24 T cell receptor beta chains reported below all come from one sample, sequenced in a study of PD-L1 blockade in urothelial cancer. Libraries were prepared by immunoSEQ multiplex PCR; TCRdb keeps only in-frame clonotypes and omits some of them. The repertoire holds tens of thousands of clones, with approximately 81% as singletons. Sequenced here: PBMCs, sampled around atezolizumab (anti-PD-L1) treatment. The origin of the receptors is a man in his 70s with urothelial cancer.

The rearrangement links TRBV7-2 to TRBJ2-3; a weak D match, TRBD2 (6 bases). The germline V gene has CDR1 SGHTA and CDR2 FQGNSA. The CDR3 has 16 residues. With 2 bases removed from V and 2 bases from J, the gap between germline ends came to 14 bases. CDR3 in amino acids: CASSLSAGQLTDTQYF. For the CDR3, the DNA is TGTGCCAGCAGCTTATCTGCGGGGCAACTCACAGATACGCAGTATTTT.

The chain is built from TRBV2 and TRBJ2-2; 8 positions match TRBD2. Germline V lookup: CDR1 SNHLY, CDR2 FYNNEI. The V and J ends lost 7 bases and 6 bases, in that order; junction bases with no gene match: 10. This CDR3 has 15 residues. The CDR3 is CASTLSGSFPGELFF. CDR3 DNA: TGTGCCAGCACCCTGAGCGGGAGCTTCCCCGGGGAGCTGTTTTTT.

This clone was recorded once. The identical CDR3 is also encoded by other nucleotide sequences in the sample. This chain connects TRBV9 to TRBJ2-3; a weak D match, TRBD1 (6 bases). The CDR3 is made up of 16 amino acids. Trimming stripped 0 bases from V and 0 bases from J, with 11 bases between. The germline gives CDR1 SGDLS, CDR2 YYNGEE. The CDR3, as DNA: TGTGCCAGCAGCGTAGGAGGGACACTTAGCACAGATACGCAGTATTTT. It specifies CASSVGGTLSTDTQYF.

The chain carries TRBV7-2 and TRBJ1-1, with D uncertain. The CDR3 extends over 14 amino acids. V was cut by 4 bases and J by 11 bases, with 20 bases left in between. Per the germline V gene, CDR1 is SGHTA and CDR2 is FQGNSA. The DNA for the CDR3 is TGTGCCAGCAGCTCGACCCGGGGTGCCCCTGGCGCTTTCTTT. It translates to CASSSTRGAPGAFF.

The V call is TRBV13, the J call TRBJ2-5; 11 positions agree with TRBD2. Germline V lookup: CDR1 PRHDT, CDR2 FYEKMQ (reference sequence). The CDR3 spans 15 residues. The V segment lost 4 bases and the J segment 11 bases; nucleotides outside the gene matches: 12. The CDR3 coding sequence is TGTGCCAGCAGCTCCCCCGGGGCTAGCGGGAGGAGGCAGTACTTC. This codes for CASSSPGASGRRQYF.

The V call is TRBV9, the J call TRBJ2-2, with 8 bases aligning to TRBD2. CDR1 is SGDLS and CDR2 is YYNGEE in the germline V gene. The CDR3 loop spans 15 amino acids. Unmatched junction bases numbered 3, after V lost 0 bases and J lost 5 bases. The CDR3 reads CASSVATGGTGELFF. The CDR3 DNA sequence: TGTGCCAGCAGCGTAGCTACGGGGGGGACCGGGGAGCTGTTTTTT.

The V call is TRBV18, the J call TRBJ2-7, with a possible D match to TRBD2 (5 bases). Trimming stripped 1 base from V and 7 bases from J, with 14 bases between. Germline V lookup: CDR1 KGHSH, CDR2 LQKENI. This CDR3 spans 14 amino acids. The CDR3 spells CASSPRPRSGEQYF. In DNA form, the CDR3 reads TGTGCCAGCTCACCACGGCCTCGATCGGGGGAGCAGTACTTC.

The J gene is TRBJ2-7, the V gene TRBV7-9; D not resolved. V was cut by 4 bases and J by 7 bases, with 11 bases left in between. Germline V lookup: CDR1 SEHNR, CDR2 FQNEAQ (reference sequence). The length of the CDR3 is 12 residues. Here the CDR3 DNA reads TGTGCCAGCAGCTCCCTTGGGCTGGAGCAGTACTTC. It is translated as CASSSLGLEQYF.

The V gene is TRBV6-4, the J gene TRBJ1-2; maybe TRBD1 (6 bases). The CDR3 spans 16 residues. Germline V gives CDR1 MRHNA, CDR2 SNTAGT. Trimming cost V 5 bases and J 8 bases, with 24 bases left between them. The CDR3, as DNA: TGTGCCAGCAGTCCCACCAGGGGTGCCCAGGAGAGGGGCTACACCTTC. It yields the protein CASSPTRGAQERGYTF.

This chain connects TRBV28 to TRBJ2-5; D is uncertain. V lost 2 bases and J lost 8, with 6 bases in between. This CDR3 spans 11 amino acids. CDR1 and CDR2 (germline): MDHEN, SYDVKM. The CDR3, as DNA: TGTGCCAGCAGTTTAGGCTTAACCCAGTACTTC. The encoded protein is CASSLGLTQYF.

The CDR3 bases are TGTGCCAGCAAAGAGCGGCCTCCAGGATTCAATGAGCAGTTCTTC. The encoded protein is CASKERPPGFNEQFF. The V gene is TRBV21-1, the J gene TRBJ2-1; TRBD2, the table's D call, lacks a check against the DNA. TRBV21-1 is a recognized pseudogene. The CDR3 is made up of 15 amino acids.

CDR3 bases: TGTGCCAGCAGTGGGACTACGGGAGAGCAGTACTTC. It encodes CASSGTTGEQYF. V usage is TRBV28 and J usage is TRBJ2-7, with 7 bases that match TRBD2. CDR1 is MDHEN, CDR2 SYDVKM, per germline. With 5 bases clipped from V and 7 bases from J, the junction kept 5 bases outside the gene matches. The CDR3 has 12 amino acids.

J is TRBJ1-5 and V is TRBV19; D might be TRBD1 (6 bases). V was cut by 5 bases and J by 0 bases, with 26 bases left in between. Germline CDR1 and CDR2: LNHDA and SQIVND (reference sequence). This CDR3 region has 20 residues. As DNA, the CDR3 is TGTGCCAGTAGTGGAAGCCCTCTCGAGCAGGGGCCGATTAGCAATCAGCCCCAGCATTTT. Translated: CASSGSPLEQGPISNQPQHF.

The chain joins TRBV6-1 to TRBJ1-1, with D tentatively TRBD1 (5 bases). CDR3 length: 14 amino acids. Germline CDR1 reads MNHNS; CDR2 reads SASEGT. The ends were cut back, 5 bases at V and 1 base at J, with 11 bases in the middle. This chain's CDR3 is CASSTGPTNTEAFF. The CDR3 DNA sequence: TGTGCCAGCAGTACAGGCCCGACGAACACTGAAGCTTTCTTT.

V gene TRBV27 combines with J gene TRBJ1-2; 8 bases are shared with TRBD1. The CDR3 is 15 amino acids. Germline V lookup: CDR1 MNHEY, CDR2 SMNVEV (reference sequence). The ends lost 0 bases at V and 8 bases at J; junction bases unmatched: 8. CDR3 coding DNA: TGTGCCAGCAGTTTATCACCGACAGGGGAACGGGGCTACACCTTC. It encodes CASSLSPTGERGYTF.

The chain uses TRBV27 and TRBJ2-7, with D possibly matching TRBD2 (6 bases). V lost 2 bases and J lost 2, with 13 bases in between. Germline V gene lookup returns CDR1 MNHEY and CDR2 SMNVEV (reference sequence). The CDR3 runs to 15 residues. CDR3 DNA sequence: TGTGCCAGCAGTTTAATCGGGGGTAGGGCCTACGAGCAGTACTTC. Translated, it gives CASSLIGGRAYEQYF.

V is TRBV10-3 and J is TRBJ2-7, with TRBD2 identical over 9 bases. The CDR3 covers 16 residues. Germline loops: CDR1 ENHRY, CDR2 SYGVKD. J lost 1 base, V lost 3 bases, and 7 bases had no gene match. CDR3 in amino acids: CAISEGQTSGSYEQYF. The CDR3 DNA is TGTGCCATCAGTGAAGGACAAACTAGCGGGTCCTACGAGCAGTACTTC.

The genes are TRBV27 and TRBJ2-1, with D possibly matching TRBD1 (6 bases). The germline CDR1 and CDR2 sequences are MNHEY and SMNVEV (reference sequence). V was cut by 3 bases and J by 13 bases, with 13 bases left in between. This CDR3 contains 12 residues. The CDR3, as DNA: TGTGCCAGCAGTTTCAATACAGGGATCCAGTTCTTC. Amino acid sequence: CASSFNTGIQFF.

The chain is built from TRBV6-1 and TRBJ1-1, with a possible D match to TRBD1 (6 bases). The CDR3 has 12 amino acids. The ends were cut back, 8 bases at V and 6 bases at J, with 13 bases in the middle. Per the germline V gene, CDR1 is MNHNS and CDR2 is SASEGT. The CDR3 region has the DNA TGTGCCAGCGGGAATAGGGGGTCTGAAGCTTTCTTT. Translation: CASGNRGSEAFF.

CDR3 loop: CASRVGLADTQYF. The CDR3 nucleotides read TGTGCCAGCAGGGTGGGACTAGCAGATACGCAGTATTTT. The rearrangement uses TRBV2 and TRBJ2-3, with TRBD2 matching over 8 bases. The V gene's germline CDR1 is SNHLY and CDR2 FYNNEI. Germline trimming cut 6 bases from V and 4 bases from J; bases unmatched to any gene: 3. This CDR3 comprises 13 residues.

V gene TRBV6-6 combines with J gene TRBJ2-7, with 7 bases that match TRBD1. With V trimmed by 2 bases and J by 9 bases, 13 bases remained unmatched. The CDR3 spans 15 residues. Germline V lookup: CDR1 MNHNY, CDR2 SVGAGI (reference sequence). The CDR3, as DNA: TGTGCCAGCAGTTACACTTCCCCCGGGACAGCAGGGCAGTACTTC. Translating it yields CASSYTSPGTAGQYF.

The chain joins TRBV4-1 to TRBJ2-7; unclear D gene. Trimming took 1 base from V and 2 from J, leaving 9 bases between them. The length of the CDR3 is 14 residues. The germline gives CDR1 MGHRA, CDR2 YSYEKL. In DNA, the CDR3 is TGCGCCAGCAGCCAAGGGTCAGACACCTACGAGCAGTACTTC. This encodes CASSQGSDTYEQYF.

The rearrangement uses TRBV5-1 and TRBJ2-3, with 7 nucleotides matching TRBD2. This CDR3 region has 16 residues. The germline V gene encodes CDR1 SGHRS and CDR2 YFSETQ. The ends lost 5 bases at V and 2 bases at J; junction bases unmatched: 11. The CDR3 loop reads CASSPTGTTFTDTQYF. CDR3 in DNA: TGCGCCAGCAGTCCCACCGGGACTACCTTCACAGATACGCAGTATTTT.

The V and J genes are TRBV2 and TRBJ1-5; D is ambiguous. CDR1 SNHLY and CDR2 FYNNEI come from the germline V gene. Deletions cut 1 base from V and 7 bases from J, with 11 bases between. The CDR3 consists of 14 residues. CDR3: CASSEGNAGQPQHF. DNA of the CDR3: TGTGCCAGCAGTGAAGGTAACGCGGGCCAGCCCCAGCATTTT.